The rows below give T cell receptor beta chains drawn from one sample of a study of blood T cell repertoires in COVID-19. The assay was immunoSEQ multiplex PCR, and TCRdb's table has in-frame clones only and misses some. This table has about 29,000 clones, approximately 84% appearing once. Sequenced material: peripheral blood. Receptors were obtained from a man aged 80 or over with active COVID-19. Both conserved end residues are part of each CDR3. A D gene is named only where the DNA matches it firmly. Rows give clone size only sometimes, using once, few, many, or a class for an expanded clone.

D	V	size	J	CDR3	DNA
NA	TRBV5-6	NA	TRBJ2-5	CASSLRAGGSWETQYF	TGTGCCAGCAGCTTGAGGGCAGGGGGGTCGTGGGAGACCCAGTACTTC
TRBD1	TRBV25-1	NA	TRBJ1-1	CASSRRQGITEAFF	TGTGCCAGCAGTAGGCGACAGGGGATCACTGAAGCTTTCTTT
TRBD1	TRBV4-2	NA	TRBJ1-5	CASSQDLVGGYQPQHF	TGTGCCAGCAGCCAAGATTTGGTAGGGGGCTATCAGCCCCAGCATTTT
TRBD2	TRBV12-3/TRBV12-4	NA	TRBJ2-7	CASSSGGHYEQYF	TGTGCCAGCAGCTCGGGGGGGCACTACGAGCAGTACTTC
NA	TRBV5-4	NA	TRBJ2-7	CASSLDREGEQYF	TGTGCCAGCAGCTTGGACAGGGAGGGCGAGCAGTACTTC
NA	TRBV5-6	NA	TRBJ1-1	CASSRGVGNTEAFF	TGTGCCAGCAGCAGGGGCGTCGGGAACACTGAAGCTTTCTTT
NA	TRBV16	NA	TRBJ2-2	CASSQYSPGYTGELFF	TGTGCCAGCAGCCAATACTCCCCAGGGTACACCGGGGAGCTGTTTTTT
NA	TRBV6-5	NA	TRBJ1-6	CASQGGYGSPLHF	TGTGCCAGCCAAGGCGGGTACGGTTCACCCCTCCACTTT
NA	TRBV30	NA	TRBJ2-7	CAWSRITGLSYEQYF	TGTGCCTGGAGTAGGATAACAGGCCTCTCCTACGAGCAGTACTTC
NA	TRBV6-1	few	TRBJ1-5	CASSGIRGSNLIQPQHF	TGTGCCAGCAGTGGGATAAGGGGCAGTAATCTTATTCAGCCCCAGCATTTT
NA	TRBV15	NA	TRBJ1-2	CATSAAYSGYTF	TGTGCCACCAGCGCCGCGTATAGTGGCTACACCTTC
NA	TRBV19	NA	TRBJ2-7	CATQGAYEQYF	TGTGCCACACAAGGGGCCTACGAGCAGTACTTC
NA	TRBV3-1/TRBV3-2	NA	TRBJ2-1	CASSPPRSNEQFF	TGTGCCAGCAGCCCTCCCCGGTCCAATGAGCAGTTCTTC
NA	TRBV5-6	NA	TRBJ1-2	CASSNPGQMNYGYTF	TGTGCCAGCAGCAATCCGGGACAAATGAACTATGGCTACACCTTC
TRBD2	TRBV7-2	once	TRBJ2-5	CASSLWAGVETQYF	TGTGCCAGCAGCTTATGGGCGGGGGTAGAGACCCAGTACTTC
TRBD1	TRBV7-9	NA	TRBJ1-4	CASSLPQGGGEKLFF	TGTGCCAGCAGCTTGCCCCAGGGGGGTGGTGAAAAACTGTTTTTT
NA	TRBV2	NA	TRBJ1-1	CASRLGGAEAFF	TGTGCCAGCAGGCTCGGGGGGGCTGAAGCTTTCTTT
TRBD1	TRBV30	NA	TRBJ1-6	CAWSGQGNNSPLHF	TGTGCCTGGAGCGGACAGGGAAACAATTCACCCCTCCACTTT
TRBD2	TRBV5-1	NA	TRBJ2-7	CASSLGQRGYEQYF	TGCGCCAGCAGCTTGGGCCAGCGGGGGTACGAGCAGTACTTC
TRBD1	TRBV29-1	NA	TRBJ1-2	CSVESQGTHLNYGYTF	TGCAGCGTTGAGTCACAGGGGACCCACCTTAACTATGGCTACACCTTC
NA	TRBV30	NA	TRBJ2-7	CAWGDSPYEQYF	TGTGCTTGGGGGGACTCCCCCTACGAGCAGTACTTC
NA	TRBV4-1	once	TRBJ1-4	CASSPFGATNEKLFF	TGCGCCAGCAGCCCATTCGGGGCAACTAATGAAAAACTGTTTTTT
TRBD1	TRBV10-3	once	TRBJ1-2	CAISRTGGWDGYTF	TGTGCCATCAGTAGGACAGGGGGCTGGGATGGCTACACCTTC
NA	TRBV6-5	NA	TRBJ1-2	CASSYGGEYGYTF	TGTGCCAGCAGTTATGGAGGGGAGTATGGCTACACCTTC
TRBD1	TRBV9	NA	TRBJ1-2	CASSPMRGGTGAIIYGYTF	TGTGCCAGCAGCCCAATGCGGGGGGGGACAGGGGCGATAATCTATGGCTACACCTTC
NA	TRBV5-1	NA	TRBJ1-3	CASSLMARGSGNTIYF	TGCGCCAGCAGCTTGATGGCGCGGGGTTCTGGAAACACCATATATTTT
NA	TRBV5-6	NA	TRBJ1-5	CASSFWRGSYSNQPQHF	TGTGCCAGCAGCTTCTGGCGAGGATCATATAGCAATCAGCCCCAGCATTTT
NA	TRBV19	NA	TRBJ1-5	CASSPPGVQPQHF	TGTGCCAGTAGTCCGCCAGGGGTTCAGCCCCAGCATTTT
NA	TRBV3-1/TRBV3-2	NA	TRBJ1-1	CASSQGAGRGSTEAFF	TGTGCCAGCAGCCAAGGGGCAGGGAGGGGGAGCACTGAAGCTTTCTTT
TRBD1	TRBV5-1	NA	TRBJ2-3	CASSLGPGPGGDTQYF	TGCGCCAGCAGCTTGGGACCCGGGCCAGGGGGAGATACGCAGTATTTT
NA	TRBV2	NA	TRBJ1-2	CASSGTREAYGYTF	TGTGCCAGCAGTGGGACCAGGGAAGCCTATGGCTACACCTTC
NA	TRBV11-3	NA	TRBJ2-7	CASSVDRLDPYEQYF	TGTGCCAGCAGCGTAGACAGGTTAGACCCCTACGAGCAGTACTTC
TRBD1	TRBV7-3	NA	TRBJ1-2	CASSKTGGASDGYTF	TGTGCCAGCAGTAAGACAGGGGGCGCGTCTGATGGCTACACCTTC
TRBD1	TRBV3-1/TRBV3-2	NA	TRBJ1-6	CASSQALQGANLHF	TGTGCCAGCAGCCAAGCTCTCCAGGGGGCCAACCTCCACTTT
TRBD1	TRBV6-5	NA	TRBJ1-1	CASTTGGRTEAFF	TGTGCCAGCACAACAGGGGGCCGGACTGAAGCTTTCTTT
TRBD1	TRBV5-1	few	TRBJ1-6	CASSLKDRGYNSPLHF	TGCGCCAGCAGCTTGAAGGACAGGGGTTATAATTCACCCCTCCACTTT
TRBD2	TRBV5-1	NA	TRBJ2-7	CASSREGLYEQYF	TGCGCCAGCAGCAGGGAGGGTTTATACGAGCAGTACTTC
TRBD2	TRBV4-1	NA	TRBJ2-1	CASSLYPGLAGGNEQFF	TGCGCCAGCAGCCTCTACCCCGGACTAGCGGGGGGCAATGAGCAGTTCTTC
TRBD1	TRBV19	NA	TRBJ1-6	CASSIGDRGINSPLHF	TGTGCCAGTAGTATAGGCGACAGGGGAATTAATTCACCCCTCCACTTT
NA	TRBV18	NA	TRBJ2-7	CASSPGQGILYEQYF	TGTGCCAGCTCACCAGGCCAGGGCATCCTCTACGAGCAGTACTTC
NA	TRBV12-3/TRBV12-4	NA	TRBJ2-7	CASSFGPRYEQYF	TGTGCCAGCAGTTTCGGTCCGCGGTACGAGCAGTACTTC
TRBD1	TRBV6-5	NA	TRBJ1-2	CASSYSGQGSYGYTF	TGTGCCAGCAGTTACTCCGGACAGGGGTCCTATGGCTACACCTTC
TRBD1	TRBV2	NA	TRBJ1-2	CASSTQGADYTF	TGTGCCAGCAGTACTCAGGGGGCTGACTACACCTTC
NA	TRBV6-5	NA	TRBJ1-5	CASSSQGRNQPQHF	TGTGCCAGCAGTTCGCAGGGGCGCAATCAGCCCCAGCATTTT